This TCR beta chain was identified in a study of blood T cell repertoires in COVID-19. Turning to the study itself: Material from acute and convalescent COVID-19 was sourced from the United States, Italy and Spain. The analysed material was cDNA or gDNA that came from T cells, B-cell-depleted T cells, or PBMCs.

From germline, CDR1 is SNHLY and CDR2 FYNNEI. CDR3 size: 16 residues. V gave up 6 bases and J gave up 9 bases; unmatched junction bases: 15. Libraries were prepared by immunoSEQ multiplex PCR; TCRdb keeps only in-frame clonotypes and omits some of them. The sample yields some 670,000 clones, about nine tenths seen once. The sequencing input was peripheral blood. V and J are TRBV2 and TRBJ2-1; TRBD1 aligns across 9 bases. The clonotype originates from a woman aged 18-29 years with acute or convalescent COVID-19. The CDR3 sequence: CASSRTGQGSYVEQFF. The CDR3 DNA sequence: TGTGCCAGCAGCCGGACCGGACAGGGGTCGTACGTTGAGCAGTTCTTC. Drawing the rest from reference TRBV2 and TRBJ2-1, the complete variable domain is EPEVTQTPSHQVTQMGQEVILRCVPISNHLYFYWYRQILGQKVEFLVSFYNNEISEKSEIFDDQFSVERPDGSNFTLKIRSTKLEDSAMYFCASSRTGQGSYVEQFFGPGTRLTVL.